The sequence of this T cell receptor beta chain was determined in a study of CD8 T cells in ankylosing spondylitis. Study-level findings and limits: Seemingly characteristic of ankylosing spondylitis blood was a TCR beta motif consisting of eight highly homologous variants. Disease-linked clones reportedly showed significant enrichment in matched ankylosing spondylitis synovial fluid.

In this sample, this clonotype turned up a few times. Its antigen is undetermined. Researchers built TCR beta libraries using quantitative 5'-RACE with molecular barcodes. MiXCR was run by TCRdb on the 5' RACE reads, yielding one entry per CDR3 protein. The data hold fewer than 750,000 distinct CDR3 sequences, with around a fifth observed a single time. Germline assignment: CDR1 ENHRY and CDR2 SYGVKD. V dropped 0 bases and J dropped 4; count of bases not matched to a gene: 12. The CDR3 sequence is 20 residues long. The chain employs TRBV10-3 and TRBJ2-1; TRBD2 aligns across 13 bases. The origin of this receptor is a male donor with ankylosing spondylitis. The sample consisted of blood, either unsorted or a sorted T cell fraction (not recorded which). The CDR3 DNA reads TGTGCCATCAGTGAGTCGCTTCGCCGACTAGCGGGGGGCATTTACAATGAGCAGTTCTTC. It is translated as CAISESLRRLAGGIYNEQFF.